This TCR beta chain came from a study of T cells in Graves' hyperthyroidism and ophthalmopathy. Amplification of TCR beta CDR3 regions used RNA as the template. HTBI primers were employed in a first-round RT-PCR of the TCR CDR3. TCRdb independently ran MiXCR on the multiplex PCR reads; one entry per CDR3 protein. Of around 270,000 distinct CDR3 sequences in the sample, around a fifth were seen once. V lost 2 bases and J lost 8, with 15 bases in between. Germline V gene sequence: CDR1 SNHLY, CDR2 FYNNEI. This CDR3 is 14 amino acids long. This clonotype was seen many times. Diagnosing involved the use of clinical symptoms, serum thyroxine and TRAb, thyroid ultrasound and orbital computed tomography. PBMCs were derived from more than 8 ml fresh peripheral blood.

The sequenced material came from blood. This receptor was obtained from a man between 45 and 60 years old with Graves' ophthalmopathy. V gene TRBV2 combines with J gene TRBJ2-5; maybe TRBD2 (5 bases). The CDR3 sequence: CASSETPADPTQYF. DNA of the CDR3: TGTGCCAGCAGTGAAACCCCAGCGGACCCTACCCAGTACTTC. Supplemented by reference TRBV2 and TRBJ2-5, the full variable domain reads EPEVTQTPSHQVTQMGQEVILRCVPISNHLYFYWYRQILGQKVEFLVSFYNNEISEKSEIFDDQFSVERPDGSNFTLKIRSTKLEDSAMYFCASSETPADPTQYFGPGTRLLVL.